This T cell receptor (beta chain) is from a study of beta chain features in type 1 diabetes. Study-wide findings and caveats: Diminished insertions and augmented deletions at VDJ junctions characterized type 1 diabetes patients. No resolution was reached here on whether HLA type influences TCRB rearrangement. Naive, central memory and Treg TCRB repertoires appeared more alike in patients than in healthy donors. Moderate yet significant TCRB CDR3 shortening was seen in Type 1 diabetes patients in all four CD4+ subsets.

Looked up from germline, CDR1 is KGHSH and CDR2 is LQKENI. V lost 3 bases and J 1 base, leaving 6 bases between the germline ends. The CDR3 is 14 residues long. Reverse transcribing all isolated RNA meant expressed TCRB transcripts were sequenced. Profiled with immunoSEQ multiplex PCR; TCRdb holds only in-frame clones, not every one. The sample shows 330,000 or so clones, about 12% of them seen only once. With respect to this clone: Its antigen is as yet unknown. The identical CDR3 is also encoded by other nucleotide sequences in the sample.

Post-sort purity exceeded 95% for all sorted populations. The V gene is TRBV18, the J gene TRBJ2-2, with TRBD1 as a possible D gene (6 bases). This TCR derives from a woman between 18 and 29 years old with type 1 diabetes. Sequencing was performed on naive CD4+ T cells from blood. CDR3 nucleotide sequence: TGTGCCAGCTCACCGGGACAGAACACCGGGGAGCTGTTTTTT. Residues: CASSPGQNTGELFF. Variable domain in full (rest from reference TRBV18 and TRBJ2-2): NAGVMQNPRHLVRRRGQEARLRCSPMKGHSHVYWYRQLPEEGLKFMVYLQKENIIDESGMPKERFSAEFPKEGPSILRIQQVVRGDSAAYFCASSPGQNTGELFFGEGSRLTVL.